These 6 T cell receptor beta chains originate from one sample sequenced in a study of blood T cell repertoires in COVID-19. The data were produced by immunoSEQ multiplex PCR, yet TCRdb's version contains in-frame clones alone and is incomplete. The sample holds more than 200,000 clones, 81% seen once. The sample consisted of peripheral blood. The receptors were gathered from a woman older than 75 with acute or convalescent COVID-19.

In DNA form, the CDR3 reads TGCGCCAGCAGACGGGAACAGGGAACTTGGTATGGCTACACCTTC. It encodes CASRREQGTWYGYTF. This rearrangement joins TRBV5-1 to TRBJ1-2; TRBD1 is a possible D gene (6 bases). CDR3 size: 15 residues. V was pared by 5 bases and J by 5 bases, with 19 bases between. Germline V gene lookup returns CDR1 SGHRS and CDR2 YFSETQ.

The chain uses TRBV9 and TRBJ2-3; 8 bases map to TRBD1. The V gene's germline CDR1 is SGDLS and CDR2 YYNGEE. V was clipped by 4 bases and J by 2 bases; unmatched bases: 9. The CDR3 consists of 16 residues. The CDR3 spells CASSRHPGGHTDTQYF. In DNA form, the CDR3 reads TGTGCCAGCAGCAGACACCCAGGGGGCCACACAGATACGCAGTATTTT.

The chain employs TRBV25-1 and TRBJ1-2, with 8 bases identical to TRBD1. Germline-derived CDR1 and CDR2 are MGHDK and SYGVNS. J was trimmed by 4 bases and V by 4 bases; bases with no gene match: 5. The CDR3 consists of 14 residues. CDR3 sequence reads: CASSGWDRSYGYTF. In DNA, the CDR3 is TGTGCCAGCAGTGGGTGGGACAGGTCCTATGGCTACACCTTC.

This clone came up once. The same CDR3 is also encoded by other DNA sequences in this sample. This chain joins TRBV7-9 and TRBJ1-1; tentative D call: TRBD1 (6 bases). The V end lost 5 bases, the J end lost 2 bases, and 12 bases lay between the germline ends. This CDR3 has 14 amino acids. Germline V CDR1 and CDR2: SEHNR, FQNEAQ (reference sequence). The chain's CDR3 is CASSLETGNTEAFF. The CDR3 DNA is TGTGCCAGCAGCCTAGAGACAGGTAACACTGAAGCTTTCTTT.

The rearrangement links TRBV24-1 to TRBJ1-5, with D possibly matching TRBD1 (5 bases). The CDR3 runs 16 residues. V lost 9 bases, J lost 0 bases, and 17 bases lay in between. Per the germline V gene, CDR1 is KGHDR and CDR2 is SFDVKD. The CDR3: CATDHGGYHSNQPQHF. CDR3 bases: TGTGCCACCGACCACGGGGGGTACCATAGCAATCAGCCCCAGCATTTT.

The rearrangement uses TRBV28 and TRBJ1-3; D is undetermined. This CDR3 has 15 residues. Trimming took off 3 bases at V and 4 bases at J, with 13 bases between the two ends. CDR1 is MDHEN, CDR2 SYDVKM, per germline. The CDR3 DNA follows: TGTGCCAGCAGTTTTAAGAGGGCTGCGGGAAACACCATATATTTT. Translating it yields CASSFKRAAGNTIYF.